This T cell receptor (beta chain) came from a study of blood T cell repertoires in COVID-19. Looking at the study overall: The samples span acute and convalescent COVID-19 from the United States, Italy and Spain. T cells, B-cell-depleted T cells, or PBMCs provided the cDNA or gDNA that served as material.

Trimming took 8 bases from V and 4 from J; bases not matched to a gene: 6. Germline V lookup: CDR1 SGHAT, CDR2 FQNNGV. The CDR3 totals 15 residues. Original processing methods: From reference gene primer amplification, estimates of nucleated cell counts were derived. Assay: immunoSEQ multiplex PCR; the TCRdb copy retains only in-frame clones and omits some. For V, J and clone size, that table is used; D and trimming come from the DNA. Of approximately 260,000 clones in the sample, 70% to 90% were seen once. Sample: PBMCs or T cells enriched from blood (not recorded which). The chain recombines TRBV11-2 with TRBJ2-1, with 12 bases fitting TRBD2. This clonotype originated in a woman between 35 and 50 years old with acute COVID-19. CDR3 sequence reads: CASGETSGSYNEQFF. The CDR3, as DNA: TGTGCCAGCGGTGAGACTAGCGGGAGTTACAATGAGCAGTTCTTC.